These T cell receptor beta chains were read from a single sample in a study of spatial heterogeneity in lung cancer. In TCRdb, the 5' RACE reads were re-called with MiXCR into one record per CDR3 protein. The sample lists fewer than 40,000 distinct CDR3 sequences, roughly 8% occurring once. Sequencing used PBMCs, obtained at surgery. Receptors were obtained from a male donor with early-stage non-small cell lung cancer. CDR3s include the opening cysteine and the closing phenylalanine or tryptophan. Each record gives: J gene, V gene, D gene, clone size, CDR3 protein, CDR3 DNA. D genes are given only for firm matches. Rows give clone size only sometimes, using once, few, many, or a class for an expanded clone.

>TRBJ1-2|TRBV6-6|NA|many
CASSPGEYGYTF
TGTGCCAGCTCGCCAGGGGAGTATGGCTACACCTTC
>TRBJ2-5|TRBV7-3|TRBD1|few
CASSRTGLYEETQYF
TGTGCCAGCAGCCGGACAGGGCTATACGAAGAGACCCAGTACTTC
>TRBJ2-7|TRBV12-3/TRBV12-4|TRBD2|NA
CASSLAGGAYEQYF
TGTGCCAGCAGTTTAGCGGGGGGGGCCTACGAGCAGTACTTC
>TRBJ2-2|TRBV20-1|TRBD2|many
CSARVLAGDTGELFF
TGCAGTGCTAGAGTTCTAGCGGGAGATACCGGGGAGCTGTTTTTT
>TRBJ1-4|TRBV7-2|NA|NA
CASSLGGAGATNEKLFF
TGTGCCAGCAGCTTGGGGGGAGCAGGGGCAACTAATGAAAAACTGTTTTTT
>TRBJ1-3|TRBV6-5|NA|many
CASSRTDGASGNTIYF
TGTGCCAGCAGTCGCACAGACGGTGCCTCTGGAAACACCATATATTTT
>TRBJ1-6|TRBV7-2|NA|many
CASSLDGGSYNSPLHF
TGTGCCAGCAGCTTAGATGGGGGCTCCTATAATTCACCCCTCCACTTT
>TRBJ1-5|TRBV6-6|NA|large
CASSTQGSNQPQHF
TGTGCCAGCAGTACACAGGGAAGCAATCAGCCCCAGCATTTT
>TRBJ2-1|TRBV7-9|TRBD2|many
CASSLPPGGGPYNEQFF
TGTGCCAGCAGCCTTCCCCCGGGCGGGGGGCCCTACAATGAGCAGTTCTTC
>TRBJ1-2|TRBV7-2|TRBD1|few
CASSLGVGGTVNYGYTF
TGTGCCAGCAGCTTAGGCGTAGGTGGGACAGTGAACTATGGCTACACCTTC
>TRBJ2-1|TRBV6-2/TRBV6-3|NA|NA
CASRFFPPGNEQFF
TGTGCCAGCAGATTCTTCCCCCCGGGTAATGAGCAGTTCTTC
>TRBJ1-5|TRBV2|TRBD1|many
CASRDREGQPQHF
TGTGCCAGCAGAGACAGGGAGGGGCAGCCCCAGCATTTT
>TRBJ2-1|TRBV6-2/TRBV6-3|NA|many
CASSYNPGLEQFF
TGTGCCAGCAGTTACAACCCTGGACTGGAGCAGTTCTTC
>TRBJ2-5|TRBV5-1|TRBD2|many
CASSLEASGIRQETQYF
TGCGCCAGCAGCTTGGAGGCTAGCGGGATTCGGCAAGAGACCCAGTACTTC
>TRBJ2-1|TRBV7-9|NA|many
CASSLGVGPAGEQFF
TGTGCCAGCAGCTTAGGTGTGGGCCCCGCAGGTGAGCAGTTCTTC
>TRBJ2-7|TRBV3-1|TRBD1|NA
CASSRHPSGTGLIPGYEQYF
TGTGCCAGCAGCCGACACCCCTCCGGGACAGGGCTTATCCCAGGATACGAGCAGTACTTC
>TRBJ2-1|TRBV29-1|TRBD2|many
CSVLTSGSSNEQFF
TGCAGCGTTTTGACTAGCGGGAGTTCTAATGAGCAGTTCTTC
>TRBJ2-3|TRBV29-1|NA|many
CSVDGVGGVGTDTQYF
TGCAGCGTTGATGGAGTCGGTGGGGTGGGTACAGATACGCAGTATTTT
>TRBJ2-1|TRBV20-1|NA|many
CSARDPRRTSYNEQFF
TGCAGTGCTAGAGATCCCCGGCGCACCTCCTACAATGAGCAGTTCTTC
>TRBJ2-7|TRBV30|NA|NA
CAYGWDEQYF
TGTGCCTACGGTTGGGACGAGCAGTACTTC
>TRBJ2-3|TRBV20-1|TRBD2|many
CSAGTSGNIGTDTQYF
TGCAGTGCCGGGACTAGCGGGAACATCGGCACAGATACGCAGTATTTT
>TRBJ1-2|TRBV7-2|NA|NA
CASSFSGTYGYTF
TGTGCCAGCAGCTTCTCAGGGACCTATGGCTACACCTTC
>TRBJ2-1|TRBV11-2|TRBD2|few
CASSFTSGGDEQFF
TGTGCCAGCAGCTTCACTAGCGGGGGCGATGAGCAGTTCTTC
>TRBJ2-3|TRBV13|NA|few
CASSYGSNPGTDTQYF
TGTGCCAGCAGCTATGGCTCGAACCCGGGCACAGATACGCAGTATTTT
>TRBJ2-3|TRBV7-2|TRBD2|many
CASSLGSGGAGDTQYF
TGTGCCAGCAGCTTAGGCAGCGGGGGGGCCGGAGATACGCAGTATTTT
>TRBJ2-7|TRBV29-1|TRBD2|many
CSVEGAERGGSNYYEQYF
TGCAGCGTTGAAGGGGCCGAGCGGGGGGGCTCCAACTACTACGAGCAGTACTTC
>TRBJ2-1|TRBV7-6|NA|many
CASSLTRQYNEQFF
TGTGCCAGCAGCTTAACTAGACAGTACAATGAGCAGTTCTTC
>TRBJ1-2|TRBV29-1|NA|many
CSVDLGPGGYTF
TGCAGCGTTGATCTGGGCCCGGGTGGCTACACCTTC
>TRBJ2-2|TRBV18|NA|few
CASSPPSFAGELFF
TGTGCCAGCTCACCACCCAGTTTTGCCGGGGAGCTGTTTTTT
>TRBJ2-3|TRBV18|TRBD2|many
CASSPLGGGSPGTDTQYF
TGTGCCAGCTCACCGCTAGGCGGGGGATCTCCTGGCACAGATACGCAGTATTTT
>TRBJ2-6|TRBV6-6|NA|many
CASSYSKASGANVLTF
TGTGCCAGCAGTTACTCAAAGGCATCTGGGGCCAACGTCCTGACTTTC
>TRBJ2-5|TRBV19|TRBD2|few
CASSSGYQETQYF
TGTGCCAGCAGTAGCGGGTACCAAGAGACCCAGTACTTC
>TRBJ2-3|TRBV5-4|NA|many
CASSLVPDSFTDTQYF
TGTGCCAGCAGCTTGGTACCTGACTCCTTCACAGATACGCAGTATTTT
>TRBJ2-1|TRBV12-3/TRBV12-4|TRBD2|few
CASRVLAGAGNEQFF
TGTGCCAGCAGAGTTCTAGCGGGGGCGGGTAATGAGCAGTTCTTC
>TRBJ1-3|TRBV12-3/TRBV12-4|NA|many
CASRPSAGNTIYF
TGTGCCAGCAGGCCGTCTGCTGGAAACACCATATATTTT
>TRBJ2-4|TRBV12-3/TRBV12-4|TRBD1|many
CASSFPGQGTKNIQYF
TGTGCCAGCAGCTTCCCCGGACAGGGCACCAAAAACATTCAGTACTTC
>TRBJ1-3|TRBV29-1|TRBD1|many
CSGGTGGDTIYF
TGCAGCGGTGGGACAGGGGGCGACACCATATATTTT
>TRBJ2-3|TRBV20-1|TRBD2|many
CSATGTSVGDTQYF
TGCAGTGCAACCGGGACTAGCGTCGGAGATACGCAGTATTTT
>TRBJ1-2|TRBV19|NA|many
CASTPRPGLRVGGYTF
TGTGCCAGTACCCCGAGACCGGGACTGAGGGTGGGCGGCTACACCTTC
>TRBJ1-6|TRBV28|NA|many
CASSLGSYNSPLHF
TGTGCCAGCAGTTTAGGAAGTTATAATTCACCCCTCCACTTT
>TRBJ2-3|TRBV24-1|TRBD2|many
CATSDSGRLDTQYF
TGTGCCACCAGTGACTCCGGGAGGTTAGATACGCAGTATTTT
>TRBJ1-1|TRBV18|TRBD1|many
CASTPGQGYTEAFF
TGTGCCAGCACCCCGGGACAGGGATACACTGAAGCTTTCTTT
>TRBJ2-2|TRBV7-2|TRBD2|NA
CASRRLAGGGWENGELFF
TGTGCCAGCAGACGACTAGCGGGAGGAGGTTGGGAAAACGGGGAGCTGTTTTTT
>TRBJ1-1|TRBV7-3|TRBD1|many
CASSTGGTVMNTEAFF
TGTGCCAGCAGCACAGGGGGGACGGTAATGAACACTGAAGCTTTCTTT
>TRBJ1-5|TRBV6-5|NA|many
CASSYLGQPPFSNQPQHF
TGTGCCAGCAGTTACTTAGGACAGCCCCCATTTAGCAATCAGCCCCAGCATTTT
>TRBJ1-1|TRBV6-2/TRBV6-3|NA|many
CASRRSGGYNTEAFF
TGTGCCAGCAGACGGTCCGGGGGATATAACACTGAAGCTTTCTTT
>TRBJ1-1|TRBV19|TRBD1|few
CASRRQGKNTEAFF
TGTGCCAGTAGGAGACAGGGGAAGAACACTGAAGCTTTCTTT